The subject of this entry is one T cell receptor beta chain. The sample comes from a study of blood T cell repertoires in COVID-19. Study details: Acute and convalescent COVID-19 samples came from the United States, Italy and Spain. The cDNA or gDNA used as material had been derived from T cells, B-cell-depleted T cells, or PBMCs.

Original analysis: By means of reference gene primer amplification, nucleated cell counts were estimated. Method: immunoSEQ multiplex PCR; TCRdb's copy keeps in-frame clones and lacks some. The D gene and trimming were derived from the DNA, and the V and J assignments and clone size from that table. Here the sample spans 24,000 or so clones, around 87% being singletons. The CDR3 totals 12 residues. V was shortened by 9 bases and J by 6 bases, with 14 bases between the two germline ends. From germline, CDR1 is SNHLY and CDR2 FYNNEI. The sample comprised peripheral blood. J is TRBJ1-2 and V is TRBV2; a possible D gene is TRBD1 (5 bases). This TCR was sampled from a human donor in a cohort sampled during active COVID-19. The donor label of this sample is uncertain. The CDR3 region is CARRTGGDGYTF. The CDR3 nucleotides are TGTGCCAGGAGGACGGGAGGGGATGGCTACACCTTC.